These 30 T cell receptor beta chains originate from one sample sequenced in a study of response to subunit inactivated influenza vaccine. TCRdb re-derived calls from the RT-PCR reads in MiXCR, one entry per CDR3 protein. Here the sample spans roughly 540,000 distinct CDR3 sequences, under 25% being singletons. The sample was also linked to a second study, of T cells expressing NK-cell markers. Per that study: 5'RACE template switching built TCR beta cDNA with unique molecular identifiers.

This material consisted of CD4+ T cells sorted from PBMCs, taken 11 to 12 days after vaccination. The source of these receptors is a middle-aged man who received an inactivated influenza vaccine.

The chain combines TRBV30 with TRBJ2-7; possible D gene TRBD2, 6 bases. V was pared by 4 bases and J by 4 bases, with 20 bases between. Germline V gene data show CDR1 as GTSNPN and CDR2 as SVGIG (reference sequence). This CDR3 has 15 residues. The CDR3 DNA reads as TGTGCCTGGACCCCGTTCGAGCGGGCGGGTTACGAGCAGTACTTC. It specifies CAWTPFERAGYEQYF.

The V call is TRBV20-1, the J call TRBJ2-1, with 7 bases fitting TRBD2. This CDR3 is built from 16 residues. With 6 bases clipped from V and 0 bases from J, the junction kept 11 bases outside the gene matches. Looked up from germline, CDR1 is DFQATT and CDR2 is SNEGSKA (reference sequence). CDR3: CSAPTGGGFSYNEQFF. In DNA form, the CDR3 reads TGCAGTGCCCCAACAGGCGGGGGTTTCTCCTACAATGAGCAGTTCTTC.

This clonotype showed up just a few times. V usage is TRBV28 and J usage is TRBJ2-7; TRBD1 aligns across 8 bases. CDR1 and CDR2 (germline): MDHEN, SYDVKM. Losses at the gene ends were 4 bases for V and 11 bases for J; bases not matched to a gene: 7. This CDR3 contains 12 residues. CDR3 coding DNA: TGTGCCAGCAGTTCCCTGACAGGGGAAGAGTACTTC. It codes for CASSSLTGEEYF.

The chain combines TRBV7-2 with TRBJ2-3; perhaps D is TRBD1 or TRBD2 (5 bases each). Germline CDR1 is SGHTA and CDR2 is FQGNSA. Trimming shortened V by 5 bases and J by 2 bases, and 17 bases separated the two germline ends. This CDR3 has 16 residues. CDR3 sequence reads: CASSQAGTTLTDTQYF. CDR3 DNA sequence: TGTGCCAGCAGCCAGGCCGGGACCACCCTCACAGATACGCAGTATTTT.

In its sample, this clonotype was seen many times. J is TRBJ2-7 and V is TRBV28; perhaps D is TRBD1 or TRBD2 (5 bases each). The CDR3 has 16 amino acids. Trimming pared 7 bases from V and 1 base from J, leaving 20 bases between. Looked up from germline, CDR1 is MDHEN and CDR2 is SYDVKM. CDR3: CASTGPKEGISYEQYF. CDR3 DNA sequence: TGTGCCAGCACTGGACCCAAAGAGGGGATATCCTACGAGCAGTACTTC.

This chain uses TRBV5-1 with TRBJ2-7; D is perhaps TRBD2 (5 bases). The V end was cut by 5 bases, the J end by 2 bases, with 17 bases between. Per the germline V gene, CDR1 is SGHRS and CDR2 is YFSETQ. The CDR3 extends over 15 amino acids. CDR3 sequence reads: CASSVRVSNAYEQYF. CDR3 coding DNA: TGCGCCAGCAGTGTGAGGGTTTCTAATGCCTACGAGCAGTACTTC. The entire variable domain, with the rest obtained from reference TRBV5-1 and TRBJ2-7, is as follows: KAGVTQTPRYLIKTRGQQVTLSCSPISGHRSVSWYQQTPGQGLQFLFEYFSETQRNKGNFPGRFSGRQFSNSRSEMNVSTLELGDSALYLCASSVRVSNAYEQYFGPGTRLTVT.

The chain is built from TRBV7-9 and TRBJ2-1, with 12 bases fitting TRBD2. The CDR3 has 17 residues. Trimming took 8 bases from V and 6 from J; bases not matched to a gene: 14. Germline loops: CDR1 SEHNR, CDR2 FQNEAQ (reference sequence). The CDR3 bases are TGTGCCAGCCGCCCCGGCCCGCGACTAGCGGGAGTCAATGAGCAGTTCTTC. Translated: CASRPGPRLAGVNEQFF.

The genes are TRBV4-3 and TRBJ2-1, with a possible D match to TRBD1 (5 bases). Germline-derived CDR1 and CDR2 are LGHNA and YSLEER. CDR3 size: 16 residues. V was pared by 4 bases and J by 8 bases, with 21 bases between. CDR3 bases: TGCGCCAGCAGCCGGGCTAAGGGGTCAAAAACACATGAGCAGTTCTTC. It specifies CASSRAKGSKTHEQFF.

The chain carries TRBV30 and TRBJ2-2, with no clear D. Per the germline V gene, CDR1 is GTSNPN and CDR2 is SVGIG (reference sequence). V lost 0 bases and J lost 3, with 11 bases in between. The CDR3 has 15 amino acids. CDR3 sequence reads: CAWSVRGFYTGELFF. As DNA, the CDR3 is TGTGCCTGGAGTGTGCGTGGGTTTTACACCGGGGAGCTGTTTTTT.

The V call is TRBV12-3 or TRBV12-4, the J call TRBJ2-3; D not resolved. The CDR3 runs 12 residues. The V and J ends lost 7 bases and 0 bases respectively, with 5 bases between them. The CDR3 spells CASTPSTDTQYF. The CDR3 coding sequence is TGTGCCAGCACCCCTAGCACAGATACGCAGTATTTT.

The chain couples TRBV20-1 to TRBJ2-3; 7 bases match TRBD2. This CDR3 contains 13 residues. Per the germline V gene, CDR1 is DFQATT and CDR2 is SNEGSKA (reference sequence). With V trimmed by 6 bases and J by 0 bases, 3 bases remained unmatched. The CDR3 DNA reads as TGCAGTGCCCCGGGGGGAAGCACAGATACGCAGTATTTT. This sequence encodes CSAPGGSTDTQYF.

This clonotype was detected a few times. The V gene is TRBV5-1, the J gene TRBJ2-5; TRBD2 agrees at 7 bases. In germline, CDR1 is SGHRS, CDR2 YFSETQ. Trimming removed 0 bases from V and 4 bases from J; junction bases left unmatched: 6. The CDR3 is 15 amino acids. The CDR3 loop is CASSLGLATGETQYF. The CDR3 DNA reads as TGCGCCAGCAGCTTGGGACTAGCCACGGGAGAGACCCAGTACTTC.

This clonotype was seen at least ten times. The DNA of the CDR3 is TGCAGCGTCGCCCAGGATAGCGGACACTACAATGAGCAGTTCTTC. The encoded protein is CSVAQDSGHYNEQFF. The gene calls are TRBV29-1 and TRBJ2-1, with D perhaps TRBD2 (6 bases). Trimming took 6 bases from V and 3 from J, leaving 18 bases between them. The germline CDR1 and CDR2 sequences are SQVTM and ANQGSEA. This CDR3 has 15 residues.

J is TRBJ1-1 and V is TRBV20-1; weak D call: TRBD1 (6 bases). Trimming took off 1 base at V and 5 bases at J, with 14 bases between the two ends. Germline lookup yields CDR1 DFQATT and CDR2 SNEGSKA (reference sequence). This CDR3 has 14 residues. The CDR3 loop reads CSARGQLRGTEAFF. In DNA, the CDR3 is TGCAGTGCTAGAGGACAGTTGAGGGGGACTGAAGCTTTCTTT.

The rearrangement joins TRBV6-5 to TRBJ2-6; 10 bases align to TRBD1. CDR3 length: 16 amino acids. Germline CDR1 MNHEY, CDR2 SVGAGI. V lost 2 bases, J lost 2 bases, and 0 bases stayed unmatched. CDR3 amino acids: CASSYGQGAGANVLTF. Written as DNA, the CDR3 is TGTGCCAGCAGTTACGGACAGGGGGCTGGGGCCAACGTCCTGACTTTC.

The V gene is TRBV20-1, the J gene TRBJ2-5; D is ambiguous. The V end was cut by 2 bases, the J end by 5 bases, with 9 bases between. Germline CDR1 is DFQATT and CDR2 is SNEGSKA (reference sequence). The CDR3 contains 12 residues. CDR3 region: CSARRAVETQYF. The CDR3, as DNA: TGCAGTGCTAGAAGGGCGGTGGAGACCCAGTACTTC.

V and J are TRBV6-1 and TRBJ2-1; 15 nucleotides align to TRBD2. V dropped 6 bases and J dropped 7; count of bases not matched to a gene: 13. This CDR3 contains 18 residues. Germline loops: CDR1 MNHNS, CDR2 SASEGT. The CDR3 region has the DNA TGTGCCAGCAGACCGACGGGACTAGCGGGGGGCCACTTGAATGAGCAGTTCTTC. It yields the protein CASRPTGLAGGHLNEQFF.

This chain connects TRBV24-1 to TRBJ2-1; 8 bases align to TRBD2. This CDR3 is 15 amino acids long. V trimming: 0 bases; J trimming: 5 bases; junction bases outside the gene matches: 2. Germline CDR1 KGHDR, CDR2 SFDVKD. The CDR3 sequence is CATSDLRRGDNEQFF. The CDR3 coding sequence is TGTGCCACCAGTGATTTGAGGCGGGGGGACAATGAGCAGTTCTTC.

In its sample, this clonotype was seen a few times. The CDR3 protein is CASSFVVQGSYEQYF. The CDR3 DNA reads TGTGCCAGCAGTTTTGTTGTCCAGGGCTCCTACGAGCAGTACTTC. The chain is built from TRBV12-3 or TRBV12-4 and TRBJ2-7; weak D call: TRBD1 (5 bases). V dropped 3 bases and J dropped 0 bases, with 12 bases sitting between them. This CDR3 has 15 amino acids.

This clonotype has more than one count but fewer than ten. V gene TRBV6-2 or TRBV6-3 combines with J gene TRBJ1-2, with 8 positions matching TRBD1. Looked up from germline, CDR1 is MNHEY and CDR2 is SVGEGT. The CDR3 is 15 amino acids. V was pared by 3 bases and J by 7 bases, with 10 bases of the junction left unmatched. The CDR3 DNA sequence: TGTGCCAGCAGTTATACCGGACAGGGAACGTCTGGCTACACCTTC. As protein: CASSYTGQGTSGYTF.

This clonotype was seen a few times. The J gene is TRBJ1-1, the V gene TRBV5-1; unclear D gene. Trimming took off 0 bases at V and 0 bases at J, with 9 bases between the two ends. Germline V lookup: CDR1 SGHRS, CDR2 YFSETQ. The CDR3 covers 15 residues. The CDR3 nucleotides are TGCGCCAGCAGCTTGGTATACAACATGAACACTGAAGCTTTCTTT. Translation: CASSLVYNMNTEAFF.

Ten or more counts support this clonotype. The V and J genes are TRBV5-1 and TRBJ2-2, with D unclear. Germline CDR1 is SGHRS and CDR2 is YFSETQ. This CDR3 region has 15 residues. Trimming removed 1 base from V and 0 bases from J, with 7 bases in between. The CDR3 bases are TGCGCCAGCAGCTTGTTCGGGCCGAACACCGGGGAGCTGTTTTTT. Its translation: CASSLFGPNTGELFF. Full variable domain (outside the CDR3, taken from reference TRBV5-1 and TRBJ2-2): KAGVTQTPRYLIKTRGQQVTLSCSPISGHRSVSWYQQTPGQGLQFLFEYFSETQRNKGNFPGRFSGRQFSNSRSEMNVSTLELGDSALYLCASSLFGPNTGELFFGEGSRLTVL.

The chain combines TRBV10-3 with TRBJ2-5; D may be TRBD1 or TRBD2 (5 bases each). V lost 1 base and J 2 bases, leaving 8 bases between the germline ends. The germline gives CDR1 ENHRY, CDR2 SYGVKD. This CDR3 has 14 residues. CDR3 nucleotides: TGTGCCATCAGTGAGTGGGGGTTACAAGAGACCCAGTACTTC. It yields the protein CAISEWGLQETQYF.

This clonotype turned up a few times. The rearrangement links TRBV6-5 to TRBJ2-7; perhaps D is TRBD1 or TRBD2 (5 bases each). V lost 2 bases, J lost 1 base, and 12 bases lay in between. This CDR3 is 15 amino acids long. Germline lookup yields CDR1 MNHEY and CDR2 SVGAGI. The CDR3 sequence is CASSYGLGVSYEQYF. The CDR3 DNA is TGTGCCAGCAGTTACGGATTGGGGGTTTCCTACGAGCAGTACTTC.

The rearrangement uses TRBV9 and TRBJ1-2; D call uncertain. The V and J ends lost 4 bases and 4 bases respectively, with 14 bases between them. The CDR3 is made up of 14 amino acids. Germline CDR1 SGDLS, CDR2 YYNGEE. The CDR3 sequence is CASSTDTQVYGYTF. As DNA, the CDR3 is TGTGCCAGCAGCACAGACACTCAGGTCTATGGCTACACCTTC. Complete variable domain (other parts from reference TRBV9 and TRBJ1-2): DSGVTQTPKHLITATGQRVTLRCSPRSGDLSVYWYQQSLDQGLQFLIQYYNGEERAKGNILERFSAQQFPDLHSELNLSSLELGDSALYFCASSTDTQVYGYTFGSGTRLTVV.

This clonotype has more than one count but fewer than ten. This sequence joins TRBV12-3 or TRBV12-4 and TRBJ2-7, with D hard to call. V was clipped by 6 bases and J by 6 bases, with 12 bases between them. The CDR3 runs to 12 residues. CDR3 DNA: TGTGCCAGCAGCCCTACGGGTCCCGAGCAGTACTTC. It encodes CASSPTGPEQYF.

The CDR3 sequence is CASSLLVENTGELFF. As DNA, the CDR3 is TGTGCCAGCAGCTTACTTGTAGAGAACACCGGGGAGCTGTTTTTT. The rearrangement uses TRBV7-8 and TRBJ2-2; no clear D gene. V gave up 2 bases and J gave up 1 base, with 8 bases separating them. This CDR3 is built from 15 residues. The germline V gene encodes CDR1 SGHVS and CDR2 FQNEAQ.

The CDR3, as DNA: TGTGCCAGCACCCTTGCCTATAATTCACCCCTCCACTTT. Residues: CASTLAYNSPLHF. This chain links TRBV6-1 with TRBJ1-6; D not certain. The germline V and J ends were trimmed by 7 bases and 2 bases, with 6 bases remaining between them. The CDR3 extends over 13 amino acids. CDR1 is MNHNS and CDR2 is SASEGT in the germline V gene.

This clonotype was found a few times. The CDR3 protein is CSAVTLNTEAFF. The CDR3 coding sequence is TGCAGTGCTGTGACCTTGAACACTGAAGCTTTCTTT. The chain uses TRBV20-1 and TRBJ1-1; no firm D call. The germline gives CDR1 DFQATT, CDR2 SNEGSKA (reference sequence). This CDR3 is 12 amino acids long. The V and J ends lost 5 bases and 0 bases respectively, with 7 bases between them.

Only a few counts were recorded for this clonotype. The CDR3 DNA reads as TGTGCCAGCAGTTACTCGAGCGGATCGTATTCTCTCGATGAGCAGTTCTTC. It codes for CASSYSSGSYSLDEQFF. The V gene is TRBV6-2 or TRBV6-3, the J gene TRBJ2-1; tentatively, D is TRBD2 (5 bases). This CDR3 spans 17 amino acids. From germline, CDR1 is MNHEY and CDR2 SVGEGT. V gave up 0 bases and J gave up 8 bases, with 20 bases separating them.